The 25 T cell receptor beta chains presented below share a single source sample, sequenced in a study of T-cell reconstitution after alpha-beta-depleted transplantation in children. Unique molecular identifiers tagged the TCRbeta library. MiXCR, run by TCRdb on the PCR reads, gives a single entry per CDR3 protein. The data hold about 980,000 distinct CDR3 sequences, with around 30% observed a single time. The material sequenced was PBMCs, mostly from graft donor cells, taken 360 days after TCRalphabeta/CD19-depleted stem cell transplant. These receptor sequences come from a boy less than two years old who had a stem cell transplant for SCID, so the T cells may come from the graft donor.

This clonotype was counted only a few times. The chain uses TRBV18 and TRBJ1-1; TRBD1 agrees at 8 bases. From germline, CDR1 is KGHSH and CDR2 LQKENI. V lost 3 bases, J lost 3 bases, and 9 bases stayed unmatched. The CDR3 is 16 residues long. CDR3 amino acids: CASSPRQGTSDTEAFF. In nucleotides, the CDR3 is TGTGCCAGCTCACCGAGACAGGGGACCTCGGACACTGAAGCTTTCTTT.

A note on this clonotype: Sequence at one end of the junction differs from germline and may be a read error. V gene TRBV20-1 combines with J gene TRBJ2-7; the D is unclear. The CDR3 loop spans 17 amino acids. Germline lookup yields CDR1 DFQATT and CDR2 SNEGSKA (reference sequence). The DNA for the CDR3 is TGCTGTGCTAGACCTTCGCCCGGACCTCACGGCCTATACGAGCAGTACTTC. It encodes CCARPSPGPHGLYEQYF.

The chain employs TRBV6-1 and TRBJ2-5; TRBD1 is a possible D gene (6 bases). From germline, CDR1 is MNHNS and CDR2 SASEGT. The CDR3 runs to 17 residues. The V gene lost 8 bases and the J gene lost 2 bases, with 24 bases spanning the gap. The CDR3: CASAGRGRGYVQETQYF. DNA of the CDR3: TGTGCCAGCGCCGGACGAGGCAGGGGATACGTACAAGAGACCCAGTACTTC.

The V and J genes are TRBV20-1 and TRBJ2-7; D not certain. V lost 1 base, J lost 3 bases, and 16 bases lay in between. Per the germline V gene, CDR1 is DFQATT and CDR2 is SNEGSKA (reference sequence). CDR3 length equals 15 residues. The CDR3 DNA is TGCAGTGCTAGAGGCGAGCCCCGGATTATCTACGAGCAGTACTTC. Its translation is CSARGEPRIIYEQYF.

The table lists this clonotype with many counts. This chain connects TRBV13 to TRBJ2-2; D is uncertain. The CDR3 has 18 amino acids. The V gene's germline CDR1 is PRHDT and CDR2 FYEKMQ (reference sequence). With 3 bases removed from V and 0 bases from J, the gap between germline ends came to 17 bases. The CDR3: CASSLRRSSFTNTGELFF. CDR3 sequence (DNA): TGTGCCAGCAGCTTGCGACGTTCTTCTTTTACGAACACCGGGGAGCTGTTTTTT.

This clonotype occurred many times. V usage is TRBV10-3 and J usage is TRBJ2-7; D possibly matches TRBD1 or TRBD2 (5 bases each). The CDR3 has 12 amino acids. CDR1 and CDR2 from the germline V gene are ENHRY and SYGVKD. The V end lost 6 bases, the J end lost 6 bases, and 12 bases lay between the germline ends. The CDR3 spells CAISLGTPEQYF. The CDR3 DNA is TGTGCCATCAGCCTGGGGACCCCCGAGCAGTACTTC.

V and J are TRBV4-2 and TRBJ2-1, with 13 bases aligning to TRBD2. Germline V gene sequence: CDR1 LGHNA, CDR2 YNFKEQ. This CDR3 has 16 amino acids. V lost 5 bases to trimming and J lost 7 bases; unmatched junction nucleotides: 8. CDR3 in DNA: TGTGCCAGCAGCACCCCACTAGCGGGGGGGCCAAATGAGCAGTTCTTC. It is translated as CASSTPLAGGPNEQFF.

V is TRBV6-5 and J is TRBJ2-1; a possible D gene is TRBD1 (6 bases). Germline CDR1 MNHEY, CDR2 SVGAGI. Trimming stripped 6 bases from V and 8 bases from J, with 20 bases between. This CDR3 region has 15 residues. The CDR3 reads CASRLGSTAGDEQFF. CDR3 bases: TGTGCCAGCAGACTCGGATCGACGGCAGGGGATGAGCAGTTCTTC.

This clonotype came up a few times. J is TRBJ2-3 and V is TRBV27; possible D gene TRBD2, 6 bases. CDR1 is MNHEY, CDR2 SMNVEV, per germline (reference sequence). The V and J ends lost 6 bases and 4 bases respectively, with 17 bases between them. The CDR3 extends over 15 amino acids. CDR3 protein: CASRTLARVPDTQYF. The CDR3 DNA reads TGTGCCAGCAGAACCCTAGCGAGGGTCCCAGATACGCAGTATTTT.

The chain has TRBV27 and TRBJ2-7, with D perhaps matching TRBD1 (6 bases). Germline-derived CDR1 and CDR2 are MNHEY and SMNVEV (reference sequence). V was cut by 3 bases and J by 0 bases, with 12 bases left in between. The CDR3 runs to 15 residues. CDR3 nucleotide sequence: TGTGCCAGCAGTTTGGGGACACCGAGCTCCTACGAGCAGTACTTC. It yields the protein CASSLGTPSSYEQYF.

This clonotype was counted ten times or more. V is TRBV20-1 and J is TRBJ2-3; D is possibly TRBD1 or TRBD2 (5 bases each). Germline CDR1 DFQATT, CDR2 SNEGSKA (reference sequence). The CDR3 runs to 15 residues. V lost 5 bases, J lost 0 bases, and 15 bases lay in between. The CDR3 sequence: CSAPEGRLSTDTQYF. The CDR3 nucleotides read TGCAGTGCTCCTGAGGGACGGCTGAGCACAGATACGCAGTATTTT.

On this clonotype: Germline and junction disagree at one end, which may indicate a read error. V gene TRBV6-2 or TRBV6-3 combines with J gene TRBJ2-1; either TRBD1 or TRBD2 may fit D (5 bases each). This CDR3 has 12 residues. Germline lookup yields CDR1 MNHEY and CDR2 SVGEGT. CDR3 loop: CASSTGALTPYF. CDR3 sequence (DNA): TGTGCCAGCAGTACCGGGGCTCTGACCCCCTACTTC.

The CDR3 bases are TGTGCCAGCAGCCTCACAGGGGGCGCAAACATTCAGTACTTC. It codes for CASSLTGGANIQYF. V usage is TRBV12-3 or TRBV12-4 and J usage is TRBJ2-4, with TRBD1 matching over 9 bases. This CDR3 comprises 14 residues. J gave up 6 bases and V 6 bases, and 6 bases lay outside the gene matches.

This clonotype has a handful of counts. The J gene is TRBJ2-3, the V gene TRBV12-3 or TRBV12-4; D possibly matches TRBD1 or TRBD2 (5 bases each). V was pared by 7 bases and J by 2 bases, with 19 bases between. The CDR3 runs 16 residues. This CDR3 is CASTLGRARYTDTQYF. The CDR3 nucleotides are TGTGCCAGCACCTTGGGACGTGCAAGGTACACAGATACGCAGTATTTT.

The V gene is TRBV5-5, the J gene TRBJ1-6; TRBD1 is a possible D gene (5 bases). The CDR3 covers 17 residues. Germline V lookup: CDR1 SGHKS, CDR2 YYEKEE (reference sequence). Trimming left V 0 bases short and J 7 bases short, with 17 bases between. CDR3 sequence (DNA): TGTGCCAGCAGCTTGGGGGGCCTAAGTATTCCGAATTCACCCCTCCACTTT. Its protein is CASSLGGLSIPNSPLHF.

The CDR3 DNA sequence: TGTGCCAGCAGCCTGGGACAGAGGGTAAAAGAGACCCAGTACTTC. Protein: CASSLGQRVKETQYF. V and J are TRBV5-6 and TRBJ2-5; 7 bases line up with TRBD1. The length of the CDR3 is 15 residues. From germline, CDR1 is SGHDT and CDR2 YYEEEE. The V gene end was trimmed by 4 bases and the J gene end by 3 bases; junction bases not matched to a gene: 9.

The gene calls are TRBV19 and TRBJ2-1, with TRBD2 matching over 10 bases. Losses at the gene ends were 4 bases for V and 7 bases for J; bases not matched to a gene: 7. Per the germline V gene, CDR1 is LNHDA and CDR2 is SQIVND (reference sequence). The CDR3 totals 15 residues. This CDR3 is CASSNPGLASNEQFF. The CDR3 DNA reads as TGTGCCAGTAGTAACCCGGGACTAGCGTCGAATGAGCAGTTCTTC.

The chain joins TRBV5-1 to TRBJ2-3, with 11 bases identical to TRBD2. The CDR3 consists of 17 residues. Germline-derived CDR1 and CDR2 are SGHRS and YFSETQ. V shed 0 bases and J 3 bases; nucleotides not matched to a gene: 6. CDR3 DNA: TGCGCCAGCAGCTTGGCGACTAGCGGGGCCCCTACAGATACGCAGTATTTT. Its translation: CASSLATSGAPTDTQYF.

The chain employs TRBV5-1 and TRBJ1-3; D may be TRBD1 (5 bases). The V end was cut by 1 base, the J end by 7 bases, with 18 bases between. There are 16 residues in the CDR3. Germline-derived CDR1 and CDR2 are SGHRS and YFSETQ. The CDR3 spells CASSLSGDGPWNTIYF. DNA for the CDR3: TGCGCCAGCAGCTTGTCGGGGGACGGCCCTTGGAACACCATATATTTT.

The chain joins TRBV20-1 to TRBJ2-7; unclear D gene. Germline-derived CDR1 and CDR2 are DFQATT and SNEGSKA (reference sequence). The CDR3 runs 15 residues. V was cut by 1 base and J by 1 base, with 14 bases left in between. The CDR3 DNA follows: TGCAGTGCTAGAGCCGGGCCTACTTCGTCCTACGAGCAGTACTTC. Its protein product is CSARAGPTSSYEQYF.

This chain links TRBV6-1 with TRBJ2-1; 8 positions match TRBD2. Trimming removed 6 bases from V and 6 bases from J; junction bases left unmatched: 16. The CDR3 loop spans 17 amino acids. CDR1 and CDR2 (germline): MNHNS, SASEGT. CDR3 protein: CASSPRGAGDLSNEQFF. The DNA of the CDR3 is TGTGCCAGCAGCCCGAGGGGAGCGGGGGACCTAAGCAATGAGCAGTTCTTC.

This clonotype was counted between two and nine times. The chain uses TRBV7-9 and TRBJ2-5; maybe TRBD1 (6 bases). The germline gives CDR1 SEHNR, CDR2 FQNEAQ (reference sequence). V lost 1 base and J 5 bases, leaving 17 bases between the germline ends. The CDR3 has 16 amino acids. CDR3 in amino acids: CASSLGGGTQGETQYF. The CDR3 DNA sequence: TGTGCCAGCAGCTTAGGTGGCGGCACCCAGGGGGAGACCCAGTACTTC.

On this clonotype itself: This is likely a read error, given that the CDR3 carries no conserved phenylalanine or tryptophan at its end. The V and J genes are TRBV5-1 and TRBJ1-3; the D is unclear. In germline, CDR1 is SGHRS, CDR2 YFSETQ. The CDR3 loop spans 14 amino acids. Trimming took 2 bases from V and 0 from J, leaving 6 bases between them. Written as DNA, the CDR3 is TGCGCCAGCAGCTTCCAGGCCTCTGGAAACACCATATATTCT. Translating gives CASSFQASGNTIYS.

The chain carries TRBV5-5 and TRBJ2-1, with D unresolved. V was clipped by 2 bases and J by 1 base, with 16 bases between them. Germline lookup yields CDR1 SGHKS and CDR2 YYEKEE (reference sequence). The CDR3 is made up of 17 amino acids. CDR3 bases: TGTGCCAGCAGCTTCAGCCTGGGCCTACTATCCTACAATGAGCAGTTCTTC. Protein sequence: CASSFSLGLLSYNEQFF.

The genes are TRBV7-2 and TRBJ2-5, with 7 bases lining up with TRBD1. Germline CDR1 SGHTA, CDR2 FQGNSA. The CDR3 has 14 amino acids. The V gene end was trimmed by 5 bases and the J gene end by 1 base; junction bases not matched to a gene: 4. In nucleotides, the CDR3 is TGTGCCAGCAGCCAACAGGGGTTCCAAGAGACCCAGTACTTC. Translating gives CASSQQGFQETQYF.